What follows are 26 T cell receptor beta chains derived from one specimen sequenced in a study of CD8 T cells in Susac syndrome. RNA was extracted with the RNeasy kit, and a quantity of about 0.45 to 1 ug was reverse transcribed using random hexamers. In TCRdb, the immunoSEQ multiplex PCR reads were re-called with MiXCR into one record per CDR3 protein. The repertoire holds some 120,000 distinct CDR3 sequences, with 90% to 95% as singletons. The sample comprised CD4+ T cells from PBMCs. These receptors all stem from a human donor in good health.

CDR3 loop: CASSGQGWADEQYF. The CDR3 DNA reads as TGTGCCAGCAGTGGACAGGGATGGGCCGACGAGCAGTACTTC. This sequence joins TRBV6-5 and TRBJ2-7, with 8 bases aligning to TRBD1. Per germline, CDR1 MNHEY and CDR2 SVGAGI. J lost 5 bases, V lost 5 bases, and 8 bases had no gene match. The CDR3 length is 14 residues.

This clonotype occurred a few times. The rearrangement links TRBV2 to TRBJ2-7; the match to TRBD2 covers 7 bases. The J segment lost 4 bases and the V segment lost 4 bases, leaving 4 bases of the junction unmatched. Per germline, CDR1 SNHLY and CDR2 FYNNEI. The CDR3 covers 13 residues. The DNA of the CDR3 is TGTGCCAGCAGTGTCAGGACTAGTTACGAGCAGTACTTC. Protein product: CASSVRTSYEQYF.

The rearrangement uses TRBV27 and TRBJ2-7, with D possibly TRBD1 on 5 matching bases. The CDR3 covers 16 residues. Germline values: CDR1 MNHEY, CDR2 SMNVEV (reference sequence). V was cut by 5 bases and J by 1 base, with 18 bases left in between. CDR3 sequence (DNA): TGTGCCAGCAGTCCCCTTGGCAGGGCGGTATCCTACGAGCAGTACTTC. Amino acid sequence: CASSPLGRAVSYEQYF.

The chain couples TRBV28 to TRBJ2-1; 11 bases agree with TRBD2. J was trimmed by 13 bases and V by 5 bases; bases with no gene match: 10. Germline values: CDR1 MDHEN, CDR2 SYDVKM. The CDR3 is 14 amino acids. CDR3 loop: CASSISSGRREQFF. The CDR3 nucleotides read TGTGCCAGCAGTATATCTAGCGGGAGGCGGGAACAGTTCTTC.

The rearrangement links TRBV13 to TRBJ2-4; weak D call: TRBD2 (6 bases). The germline gives CDR1 PRHDT, CDR2 FYEKMQ (reference sequence). V lost 3 bases and J 2 bases, leaving 8 bases between the germline ends. CDR3 size: 14 residues. CDR3 residues: CASSFSGSKNIQYF. The CDR3 bases are TGTGCCAGCAGCTTTAGCGGTTCCAAAAACATTCAGTACTTC. Complete variable domain (other parts from reference TRBV13 and TRBJ2-4): AAGVIQSPRHLIKEKRETATLKCYPIPRHDTVYWYQQGPGQDPQFLISFYEKMQSDKGSIPDRFSAQQFSDYHSELNMSSLELGDSALYFCASSFSGSKNIQYFGAGTRLSVL.

The genes are TRBV3-1 and TRBJ2-2; D is uncertain. Per the germline V gene, CDR1 is LGHDT and CDR2 is YNNKEL (reference sequence). CDR3 length equals 14 residues. V lost 1 base and J 3 bases, leaving 6 bases between the germline ends. CDR3 nucleotide sequence: TGTGCCAGCAGCCAAGGTCAATACACCGGGGAGCTGTTTTTT. Protein product: CASSQGQYTGELFF. Using reference TRBV3-1 and TRBJ2-2 for the parts outside the CDR3, the full variable domain is DTAVSQTPKYLVTQMGNDKSIKCEQNLGHDTMYWYKQDSKKFLKIMFSYNNKELIINETVPNRFSPKSPDKAHLNLHINSLELGDSAVYFCASSQGQYTGELFFGEGSRLTVL.

This clonotype was counted only a few times. This chain joins TRBV5-1 and TRBJ2-5; no reliable D call. The germline V gene has CDR1 SGHRS and CDR2 YFSETQ. The CDR3 covers 12 residues. Trimming pared 1 base from V and 1 base from J, leaving 2 bases between. The CDR3 nucleotides read TGCGCCAGCAGCTTGTCCCAAGAGACCCAGTACTTC. Translation: CASSLSQETQYF.

The chain links TRBV18 to TRBJ1-1; D gene ambiguous. Germline CDR1 and CDR2: KGHSH and LQKENI. CDR3 length: 12 amino acids. V dropped 6 bases and J dropped 0 bases, with 5 bases sitting between them. DNA for the CDR3: TGTGCCAGCTCGGACCTGAACACTGAAGCTTTCTTT. Amino acids: CASSDLNTEAFF.

This chain links TRBV9 with TRBJ2-2; D possibly matches TRBD1 or TRBD2 (5 bases each). The CDR3 sequence is 16 residues long. CDR1 SGDLS and CDR2 YYNGEE come from the germline V gene. V was clipped by 1 base and J by 5 bases, with 15 bases between them. This CDR3 is CASSVSGLARTGELFF. For the CDR3, the DNA is TGTGCCAGCAGCGTATCAGGGCTAGCAAGGACCGGGGAGCTGTTTTTT.

The chain couples TRBV28 to TRBJ2-1; D gene unclear. Trimming pared 6 bases from V and 6 bases from J, leaving 15 bases between. The CDR3 sequence is 14 residues long. Germline V gene sequence: CDR1 MDHEN, CDR2 SYDVKM. DNA of the CDR3: TGTGCCAGCAGGACCATACGGGCCGGCAATGAGCAGTTCTTC. Protein sequence: CASRTIRAGNEQFF. Full variable domain (outside the CDR3, taken from reference TRBV28 and TRBJ2-1): DVKVTQSSRYLVKRTGEKVFLECVQDMDHENMFWYRQDPGLGLRLIYFSYDVKMKEKGDIPEGYSVSREKKERFSLILESASTNQTSMYLCASRTIRAGNEQFFGPGTRLTVL.

This chain joins TRBV6-6 and TRBJ1-2; D perhaps matches TRBD1 (5 bases). CDR3 length: 14 amino acids. Trimming cost V 7 bases and J 8 bases, with 20 bases left between them. Germline CDR1 is MNHNY and CDR2 is SVGAGI (reference sequence). This CDR3 is CASIRSGTLGGYTF. The DNA for the CDR3 is TGTGCCAGCATTAGGTCAGGGACTTTGGGGGGCTACACCTTC.

Only a few counts were recorded for this clonotype. The CDR3 sequence: CSVGTDTQYF. CDR3 in DNA: TGCAGCGTTGGCACAGATACGCAGTATTTT. The gene calls are TRBV29-1 and TRBJ2-3; D remains ambiguous. The CDR3 is 10 residues long. Trimming shortened V by 4 bases and J by 1 base, and 0 bases separated the two germline ends. Germline-derived CDR1 and CDR2 are SQVTM and ANQGSEA.

This clonotype was picked up a small number of times. Written as DNA, the CDR3 is TGTGCCAGCAGTGAAGGGGGCAAGTATGAGCAGTTCTTC. It codes for CASSEGGKYEQFF. The rearrangement links TRBV2 to TRBJ2-1, with D possibly matching TRBD1 (5 bases). Germline CDR1 reads SNHLY; CDR2 reads FYNNEI. The V gene lost 1 base and the J gene lost 8 bases, with 9 bases spanning the gap. The CDR3 contains 13 residues.

The chain is built from TRBV28 and TRBJ2-5; TRBD2 might be the D (6 bases). This CDR3 contains 14 residues. Per germline, CDR1 MDHEN and CDR2 SYDVKM. Trimming cost V 3 bases and J 5 bases, with 13 bases left between them. In DNA, the CDR3 is TGTGCCAGCAGTTTTTCGTTCGCGGGGGAGACCCAGTACTTC. Translated: CASSFSFAGETQYF.

This clonotype was observed a handful of times. The J gene is TRBJ1-1, the V gene TRBV28; D not certain. The V end lost 3 bases, the J end lost 1 base, and 6 bases lay between the germline ends. The germline CDR1 and CDR2 sequences are MDHEN and SYDVKM. The CDR3 covers 13 residues. In nucleotides, the CDR3 is TGTGCCAGCAGTTTGTGGGGGAACACTGAAGCTTTCTTT. Translating gives CASSLWGNTEAFF.

The V call is TRBV3-1, the J call TRBJ2-2; D remains ambiguous. V was pared by 1 base and J by 2 bases, with 5 bases between. The CDR3 has 14 residues. The germline V gene has CDR1 LGHDT and CDR2 YNNKEL (reference sequence). CDR3 region: CASSQGTNTGELFF. The CDR3 bases are TGTGCCAGCAGCCAAGGGACCAACACCGGGGAGCTGTTTTTT.

The V gene is TRBV2, the J gene TRBJ1-5; 10 bases line up with TRBD1. The CDR3 loop spans 15 amino acids. With V trimmed by 5 bases and J by 0 bases, 1 base remained unmatched. Germline V gene lookup returns CDR1 SNHLY and CDR2 FYNNEI. The CDR3 sequence is CASSRDRGSNQPQHF. DNA for the CDR3: TGTGCCAGCAGTAGGGACAGGGGTAGCAATCAGCCCCAGCATTTT. The complete variable domain, with remaining parts taken from reference TRBV2 and TRBJ1-5, reads EPEVTQTPSHQVTQMGQEVILRCVPISNHLYFYWYRQILGQKVEFLVSFYNNEISEKSEIFDDQFSVERPDGSNFTLKIRSTKLEDSAMYFCASSRDRGSNQPQHFGDGTRLSIL.

The gene calls are TRBV7-8 and TRBJ2-2; D remains ambiguous. The CDR3 has 14 amino acids. V was clipped by 2 bases and J by 2 bases, with 6 bases between them. Germline-derived CDR1 and CDR2 are SGHVS and FQNEAQ. The CDR3 bases are TGTGCCAGCAGCTTAAGACTTAACACCGGGGAGCTGTTTTTT. This sequence encodes CASSLRLNTGELFF.

V gene TRBV4-2 combines with J gene TRBJ2-1; TRBD2 agrees at 11 bases. Germline CDR1 LGHNA, CDR2 YNFKEQ. V shed 0 bases and J 5 bases; nucleotides not matched to a gene: 3. CDR3 length equals 16 residues. The chain's CDR3 is CASSQEGTSGNNEQFF. CDR3 nucleotides: TGTGCCAGCAGCCAAGAGGGGACTAGCGGTAACAATGAGCAGTTCTTC.

V usage is TRBV14 and J usage is TRBJ2-1; 8 positions match TRBD2. The germline gives CDR1 SGHDN, CDR2 FVKESK. CDR3 length: 15 amino acids. V lost 1 base, J lost 8 bases, and 7 bases stayed unmatched. The CDR3 here is CASSQASGRRDEQFF. The CDR3 DNA reads TGTGCCAGCAGCCAAGCCAGCGGGAGACGGGATGAGCAGTTCTTC.

The chain uses TRBV24-1 and TRBJ1-2, with D possibly matching TRBD1 (5 bases). V was clipped by 2 bases and J by 6 bases, with 9 bases between them. The CDR3 extends over 13 amino acids. The germline V gene encodes CDR1 KGHDR and CDR2 SFDVKD. CDR3 in amino acids: CATSDYPTDGYTF. DNA of the CDR3: TGTGCCACCAGTGATTACCCGACAGATGGCTACACCTTC.

The rearrangement links TRBV5-1 to TRBJ1-1, with no clear D. The germline V and J ends were trimmed by 0 bases and 3 bases, with 3 bases remaining between them. There are 12 residues in the CDR3. From germline, CDR1 is SGHRS and CDR2 YFSETQ. CDR3 residues: CASSLVDTEAFF. Here the CDR3 DNA reads TGCGCCAGCAGCTTGGTGGACACTGAAGCTTTCTTT.

V usage is TRBV29-1 and J usage is TRBJ2-7; TRBD2 matches at 8 bases. The CDR3 is 12 amino acids. The V gene's germline CDR1 is SQVTM and CDR2 ANQGSEA. V shed 4 bases and J 4 bases; nucleotides not matched to a gene: 3. CDR3 protein: CSVAREGYEQYF. The CDR3 bases are TGCAGCGTTGCCCGGGAGGGATACGAGCAGTACTTC.

The gene calls are TRBV25-1 and TRBJ1-2, with D unresolved. The CDR3 length is 12 residues. CDR1 and CDR2 (germline): MGHDK, SYGVNS. V was clipped by 3 bases and J by 9 bases, with 11 bases between them. The chain's CDR3 is CASSERGLSYTF. The CDR3 DNA reads TGTGCCAGCAGTGAGCGTGGGTTGAGCTACACCTTC.

CDR3 sequence reads: CASARGGSYNEQFF. The CDR3 bases are TGCGCCAGCGCCCGGGGGGGCTCCTACAATGAGCAGTTCTTC. The chain has TRBV5-1 and TRBJ2-1; 8 bases match TRBD2. V shed 7 bases, J shed 0 bases, and the junction held 3 bases outside the gene matches. The CDR3 has 14 residues. CDR1 is SGHRS, CDR2 YFSETQ, per germline.

V is TRBV7-2 and J is TRBJ2-1, with a possible D match to TRBD1 (6 bases). The CDR3 runs to 15 residues. V lost 5 bases, J lost 5 bases, and 16 bases lay in between. Germline V lookup: CDR1 SGHTA, CDR2 FQGNSA. DNA for the CDR3: TGTGCCAGCAGCATTACCGGGACAAGCAACAATGAGCAGTTCTTC. Translated, it gives CASSITGTSNNEQFF.